This T cell receptor (beta chain) came from a study of CD8+CD57+ T cells in acquired aplastic anemia listed by TCRdb under 2018. Regarding the complete study: DNA extracted from sorted CD4+ and CD8+ cells had a mean of around 3.3 ug, with a range of 0.2 to 27.4 ug. CD8+CD57+ expansion was defined as a frequency above the mean frequency observed in healthy subjects. Here is what the overall study found, with its caveats: No significant difference in CD8+ Simpson's diversity was found between patients and healthy controls (P=0.060). Some 30 CD8+ CDR3 sequences were found to be shared between patients and controls, but these sequences appeared to be highly expressed in patients and within the immunodominant clones of the patients.

The CDR3 measures 15 amino acids from cysteine to phenylalanine. Of the read, only the CDR3 DNA is kept; its 45 bases are in frame from base 1. The germline V gene gives CDR1 as SGDLS and CDR2 as YYNGEE. Points on this clonotype: Its target antigen remains unknown. Relative to the germline gene, one junction end is altered; a read error may explain this.

Flow cytometry had shown CD8+CD57+ cell expansion in the patients selected for sequencing. Severe acquired aplastic anemia was diagnosed in all patients according to International Study of Aplastic Anemia and Agranulocytosis and Camitta criteria. Patients had received no therapy at the time of blood sampling. In the study, sorted CD4+ and CD8+ blood T cells from patients with severe aplastic anemia and from healthy subjects underwent deep sequencing of TCR repertoires. In the USA, patient enrollment took place under clinicaltrials.gov protocols 00001620, 01623167, 00001397, 00071045, 00081523 and 00961064. Ficoll-Paque density gradient centrifugation was used to isolate peripheral blood mononuclear cells. Before DNA was extracted, CD4+ and CD8+ T cells were sorted using either FACS or magnetic beads. Genomic DNA served as template for TCR beta VDJ combination and CDR3 sequence profiling. An Illumina HiSeq 2000 was used for TCR repertoire sequencing. In the authors' own workflow: TRBV/TRBJ rearrangement plots, CDR3 size and DJ length profiles, and Simpson's diversity index were used to evaluate the repertoires. The immunodominant clone was defined as the most abundant DNA sequence in deep sequencing data. CDR3 amino acid sequences were screened for sharing across subjects and compared with published repertoires and the VDJdb database. TCRdb reran the public reads through fastp at Q25 and MiXCR, keeping productive beta chains. Entries are consolidated by CDR3 protein sequence, retaining the most common genes and DNA. TCRdb, rather than the study authors, made the V and J calls. This sample lists a few hundred thousand distinct CDR3 sequences; roughly a third were detected once. The ten largest clones represent about 0.8% of the sample.

The TCR was taken from a human donor with aplastic anemia. The chain is assembled from TRBV9 and TRBJ2-3; the best D guess is TRBD2, with 7 bases matching. Sample: sorted CD4+, CD8+, or CD8+CD57+ T cells (not recorded which) from PBMCs. CDR3 protein: CASSVVGGGTDAQYF. The DNA sequence is as follows: TGTGCCAGCAGCGTAGTTGGGGGGGGCACAGATGCGCAGTATTTT.